The clone carrying this T cell receptor (beta chain) was found many times. Its antigen is currently unknown. Primed by a sample-barcoded 5' primer and a J-beta primer mix, a second PCR proceeded for about 6 to 12 cycles. Tags on each cDNA molecule came from a template-switch adaptor with 12 random nucleotides. MiXCR was run by TCRdb on the 5' RACE reads, yielding one entry per CDR3 protein. The sample records roughly 800,000 distinct CDR3 sequences, 58% being singletons. There are 11 residues in the CDR3. Trimming removed 8 bases from V and 5 bases from J; junction bases left unmatched: 4. Germline V gene lookup returns CDR1 SQVTM and CDR2 ANQGSEA. The data belong to a study of blood T cells in healthy people across ages. Whole-study results and caveats: It was found that TCR beta diversity correlated strongly with the percentage of naive T cells. Unknown CMV status may confound age-related changes in expanded clones.

The source is a man aged 25-40 years in good health. Input material: blood. This chain joins TRBV29-1 and TRBJ2-7, with 9 bases identical to TRBD2. The CDR3 DNA follows: TGCAGCCCTGGGACTAGCAACGAGCAGTACTTC. Its protein product is CSPGTSNEQYF.